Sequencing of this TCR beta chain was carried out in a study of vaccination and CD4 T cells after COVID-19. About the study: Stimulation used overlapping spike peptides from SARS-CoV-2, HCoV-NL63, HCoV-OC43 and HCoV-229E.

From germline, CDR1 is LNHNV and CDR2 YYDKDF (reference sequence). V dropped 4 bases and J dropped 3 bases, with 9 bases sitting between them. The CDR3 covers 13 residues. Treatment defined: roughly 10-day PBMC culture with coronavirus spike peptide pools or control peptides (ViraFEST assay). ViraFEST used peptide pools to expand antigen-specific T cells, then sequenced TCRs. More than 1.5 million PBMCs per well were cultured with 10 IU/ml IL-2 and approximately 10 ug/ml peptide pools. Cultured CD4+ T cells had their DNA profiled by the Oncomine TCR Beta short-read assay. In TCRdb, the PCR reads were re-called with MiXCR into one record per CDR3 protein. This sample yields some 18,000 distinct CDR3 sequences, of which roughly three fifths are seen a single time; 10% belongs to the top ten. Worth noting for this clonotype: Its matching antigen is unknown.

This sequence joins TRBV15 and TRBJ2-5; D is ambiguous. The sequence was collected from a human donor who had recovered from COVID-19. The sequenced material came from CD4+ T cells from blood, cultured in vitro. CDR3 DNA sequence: TGTGCCACCAGCATCCCGTCTAAAGAGACCCAGTACTTC. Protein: CATSIPSKETQYF. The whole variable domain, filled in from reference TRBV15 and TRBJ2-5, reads DAMVIQNPRYQVTQFGKPVTLSCSQTLNHNVMYWYQQKSSQAPKLLFHYYDKDFNNEADTPDNFQSRRPNTSFCFLDIRSPGLGDTAMYLCATSIPSKETQYFGPGTRLLVL.